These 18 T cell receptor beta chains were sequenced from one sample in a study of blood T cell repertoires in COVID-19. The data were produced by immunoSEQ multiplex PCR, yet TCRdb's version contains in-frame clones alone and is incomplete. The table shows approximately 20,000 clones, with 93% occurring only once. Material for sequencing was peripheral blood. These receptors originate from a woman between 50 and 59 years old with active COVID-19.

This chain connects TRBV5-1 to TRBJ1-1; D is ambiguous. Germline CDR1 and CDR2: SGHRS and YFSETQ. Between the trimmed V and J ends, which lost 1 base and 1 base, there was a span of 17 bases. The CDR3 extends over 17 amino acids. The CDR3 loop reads CASSLWQDNRWNTEAFF. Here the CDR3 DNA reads TGCGCCAGCAGCTTGTGGCAGGATAACCGTTGGAACACTGAAGCTTTCTTT.

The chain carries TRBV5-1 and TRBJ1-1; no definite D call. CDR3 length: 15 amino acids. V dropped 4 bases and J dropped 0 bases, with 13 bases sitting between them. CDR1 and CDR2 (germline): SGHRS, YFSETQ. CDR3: CASSLQGGVNTEAFF. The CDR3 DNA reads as TGCGCCAGCAGCCTCCAAGGCGGGGTGAACACTGAAGCTTTCTTT.

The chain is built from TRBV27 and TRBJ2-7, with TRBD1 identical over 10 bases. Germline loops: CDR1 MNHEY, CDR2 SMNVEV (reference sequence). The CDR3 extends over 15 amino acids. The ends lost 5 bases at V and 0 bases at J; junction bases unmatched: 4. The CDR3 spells CASSIGTGASYEQYF. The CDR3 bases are TGTGCCAGCAGTATCGGGACAGGGGCCTCCTACGAGCAGTACTTC.

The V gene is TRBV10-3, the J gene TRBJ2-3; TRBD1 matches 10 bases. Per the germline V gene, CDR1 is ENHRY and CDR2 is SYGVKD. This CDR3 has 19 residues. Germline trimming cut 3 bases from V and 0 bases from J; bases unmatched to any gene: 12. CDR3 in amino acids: CAISEPDRGGQSSTDTQYF. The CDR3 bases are TGTGCCATCAGTGAACCGGACAGGGGGGGCCAATCTAGCACAGATACGCAGTATTTT.

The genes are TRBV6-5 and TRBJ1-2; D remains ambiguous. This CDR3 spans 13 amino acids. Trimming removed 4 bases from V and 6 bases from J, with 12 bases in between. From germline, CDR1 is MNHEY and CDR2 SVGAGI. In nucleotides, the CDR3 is TGTGCCAGCAGTTCGAACCCGGGTGATGGCTACACCTTC. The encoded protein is CASSSNPGDGYTF.

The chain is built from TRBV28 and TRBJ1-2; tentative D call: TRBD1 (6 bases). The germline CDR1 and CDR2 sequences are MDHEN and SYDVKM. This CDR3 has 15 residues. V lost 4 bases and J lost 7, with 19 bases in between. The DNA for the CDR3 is TGTGCCAGCAGTTGGGGACACTACGGACAGTTTGGCTACACCTTC. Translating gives CASSWGHYGQFGYTF.

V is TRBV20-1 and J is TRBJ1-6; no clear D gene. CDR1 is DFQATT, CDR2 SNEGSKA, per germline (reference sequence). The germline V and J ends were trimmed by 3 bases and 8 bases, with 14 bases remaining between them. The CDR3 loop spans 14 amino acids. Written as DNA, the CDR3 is TGCAGTGCTAGTCTGAACCAGGAATATTCACCCCTCCACTTT. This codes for CSASLNQEYSPLHF.

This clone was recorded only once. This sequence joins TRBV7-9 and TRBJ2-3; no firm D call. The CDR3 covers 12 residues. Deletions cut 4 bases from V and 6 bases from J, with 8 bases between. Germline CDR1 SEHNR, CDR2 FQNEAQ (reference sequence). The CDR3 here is CASSSLFDTQYF. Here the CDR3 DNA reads TGTGCCAGCAGCTCCCTTTTCGATACGCAGTATTTT.

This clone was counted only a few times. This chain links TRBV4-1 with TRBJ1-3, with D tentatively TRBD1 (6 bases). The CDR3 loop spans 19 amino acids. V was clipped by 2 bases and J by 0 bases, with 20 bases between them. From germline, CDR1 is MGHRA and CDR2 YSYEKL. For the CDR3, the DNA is TGCGCCAGCAGCCAACTTTATCTGGACAGACCTTTCTCTGGAAACACCATATATTTT. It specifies CASSQLYLDRPFSGNTIYF.

The CDR3 DNA reads TGTGCCAGCAGCCAAGATTCAGGGGGCGCGAAGCAGTACTTC. It specifies CASSQDSGGAKQYF. V is TRBV14 and J is TRBJ2-7; 8 positions match TRBD1. The CDR3 has 14 amino acids. J gave up 8 bases and V 0 bases, and 6 bases lay outside the gene matches. The germline CDR1 and CDR2 sequences are SGHDN and FVKESK. Combining the CDR3 with reference TRBV14 and TRBJ2-7 gives the whole variable domain EAGVTQFPSHSVIEKGQTVTLRCDPISGHDNLYWYRRVMGKEIKFLLHFVKESKQDESGMPNNRFLAERTGGTYSTLKVQPAELEDSGVYFCASSQDSGGAKQYFGPGTRLTVT.

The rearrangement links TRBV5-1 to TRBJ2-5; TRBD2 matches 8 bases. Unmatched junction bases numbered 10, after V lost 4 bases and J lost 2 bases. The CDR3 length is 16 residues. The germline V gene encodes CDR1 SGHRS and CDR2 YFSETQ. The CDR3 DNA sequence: TGCGCCAGCAGCAGGATTCCGGGACTAGGTCAAGAGACCCAGTACTTC. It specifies CASSRIPGLGQETQYF.

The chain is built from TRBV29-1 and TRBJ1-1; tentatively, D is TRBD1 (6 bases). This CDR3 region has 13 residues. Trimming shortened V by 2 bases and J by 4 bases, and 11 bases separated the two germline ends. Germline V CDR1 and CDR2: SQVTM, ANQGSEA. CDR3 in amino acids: CSVEQGQGTEAFF. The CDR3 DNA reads TGCAGCGTTGAACAGGGGCAGGGCACTGAAGCTTTCTTT.

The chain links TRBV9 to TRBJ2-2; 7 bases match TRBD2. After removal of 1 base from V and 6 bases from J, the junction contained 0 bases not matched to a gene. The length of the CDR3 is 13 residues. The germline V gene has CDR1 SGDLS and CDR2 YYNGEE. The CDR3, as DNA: TGTGCCAGCAGCGTACTAGCGGCCGGGGAGCTGTTTTTT. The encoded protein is CASSVLAAGELFF.

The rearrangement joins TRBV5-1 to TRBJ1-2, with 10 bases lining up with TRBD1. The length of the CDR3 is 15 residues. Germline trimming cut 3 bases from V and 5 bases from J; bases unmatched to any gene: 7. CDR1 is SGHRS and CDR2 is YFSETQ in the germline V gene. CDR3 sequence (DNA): TGCGCCAGCAGCTCGACAGGGGGCAACGAATATGGCTACACCTTC. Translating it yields CASSSTGGNEYGYTF. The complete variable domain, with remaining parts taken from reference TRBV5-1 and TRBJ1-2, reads KAGVTQTPRYLIKTRGQQVTLSCSPISGHRSVSWYQQTPGQGLQFLFEYFSETQRNKGNFPGRFSGRQFSNSRSEMNVSTLELGDSALYLCASSSTGGNEYGYTFGSGTRLTVV.

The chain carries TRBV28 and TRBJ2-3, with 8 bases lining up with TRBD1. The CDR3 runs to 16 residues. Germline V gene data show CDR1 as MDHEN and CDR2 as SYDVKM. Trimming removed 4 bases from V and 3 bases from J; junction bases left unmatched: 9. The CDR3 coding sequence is TGTGCCAGCAGTTCCTCAGGGGGCTGGTGGACAGATACGCAGTATTTT. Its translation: CASSSSGGWWTDTQYF.

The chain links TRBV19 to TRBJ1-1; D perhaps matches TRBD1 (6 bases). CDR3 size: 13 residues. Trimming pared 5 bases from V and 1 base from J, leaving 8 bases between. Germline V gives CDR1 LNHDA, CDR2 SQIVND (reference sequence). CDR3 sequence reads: CASSYRENTEAFF. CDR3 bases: TGTGCCAGTAGTTACAGGGAGAACACTGAAGCTTTCTTT.

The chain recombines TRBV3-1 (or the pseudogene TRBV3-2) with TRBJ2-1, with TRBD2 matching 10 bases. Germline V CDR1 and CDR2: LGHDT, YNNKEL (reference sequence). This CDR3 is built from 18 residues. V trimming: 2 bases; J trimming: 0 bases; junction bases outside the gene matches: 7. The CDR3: CASSQRASGSPSYNEQFF. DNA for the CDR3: TGTGCCAGCAGCCAACGCGCTAGCGGGAGTCCCTCCTACAATGAGCAGTTCTTC.

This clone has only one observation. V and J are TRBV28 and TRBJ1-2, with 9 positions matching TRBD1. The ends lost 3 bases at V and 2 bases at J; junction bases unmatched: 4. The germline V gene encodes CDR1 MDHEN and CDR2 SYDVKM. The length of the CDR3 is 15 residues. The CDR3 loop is CASSLTGGQNYGYTF. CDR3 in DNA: TGTGCCAGCAGTTTGACAGGGGGTCAGAACTATGGCTACACCTTC.